Listed here is a single TCR beta chain. What it recognizes is unknown. The source of the sample is a study of brain metastases from non-small cell lung cancer. Broader study findings: Paired brain metastases and primary tumors largely shared TCR repertoires.

V lost 0 bases to trimming and J lost 3 bases, with 14 bases between them. The CDR3 runs 17 residues. TCRdb's copy holds only in-frame clones and misses some; the assay was immunoSEQ multiplex PCR. The data hold 1,200 or so clones, with roughly 90% observed a single time. The TCR originated in a donor at least 40 years old with non-small cell lung cancer. The rearrangement links TRBV23-1 to TRBJ2-2, with unresolved D. TRBV23-1 is filed as an ORF, its function uncertain. Sequencing was performed on primary lung tumor tissue. This chain's CDR3 is CASSQSVQDSDTGELFF. The CDR3 DNA follows: TGCGCCAGCAGTCAATCAGTTCAGGATTCGGACACCGGGGAGCTGTTTTTT.